The 30 T cell receptor beta chains below were found in one sample sequenced in a study of identical twins. From the 5' RACE reads, TCRdb called clonotypes with MiXCR, one entry per CDR3 protein. The repertoire holds roughly 710,000 distinct CDR3 sequences, roughly 6% seen once, with about 2% in the top ten. Sequencing was carried out using naive T cells sorted from blood. Receptors were obtained from a man between 18 and 35 years old in good health.

This clonotype appeared many times. The chain joins TRBV30 to TRBJ2-2, with D perhaps TRBD1 or TRBD2 (5 bases each). CDR1 is GTSNPN and CDR2 is SVGIG in the germline V gene (reference sequence). V dropped 5 bases and J dropped 6 bases, with 10 bases sitting between them. The CDR3 is 12 residues long. The CDR3 loop reads CAWGDGPGELFF. CDR3 nucleotides: TGTGCCTGGGGGGACGGTCCCGGGGAGCTGTTTTTT.

The sample holds many counts of this clonotype. The V and J genes are TRBV12-3 or TRBV12-4 and TRBJ2-2, with D maybe TRBD2 (6 bases). Trimming took 11 bases from V and 3 from J, leaving 13 bases between them. The CDR3 spans 13 residues. CDR3 region: CACRDLDTGELFF. In DNA form, the CDR3 reads TGTGCCTGTCGGGACTTAGACACCGGGGAGCTGTTTTTT.

At least ten counts were recorded for this clonotype. This rearrangement joins TRBV6-1 to TRBJ2-7; 8 nucleotides agree with TRBD2. Germline CDR1 is MNHNS and CDR2 is SASEGT. The CDR3 contains 15 residues. The V and J ends lost 7 bases and 0 bases, in that order; junction bases with no gene match: 8. CDR3 in amino acids: CASNIGGAPSYEQYF. The CDR3 DNA sequence: TGTGCCAGCAATATCGGGGGGGCCCCCTCCTACGAGCAGTACTTC.

Concerning this clonotype itself: A junction end diverges from the germline sequence, so it may reflect a read error. The V call is TRBV20-1, the J call TRBJ2-5; D ambiguous. CDR1 and CDR2 (germline): DFQATT, SNEGSKA (reference sequence). This CDR3 contains 14 residues. Here the CDR3 reads CSASILSLQENQYF. Written as DNA, the CDR3 is TGCAGTGCTAGCATACTTTCGCTACAAGAGAACCAGTACTTC.

This clonotype was seen ten or more times. The chain is built from TRBV27 and TRBJ2-7, with 14 positions matching TRBD2. V lost 6 bases to trimming and J lost 6 bases; unmatched junction nucleotides: 4. Germline loops: CDR1 MNHEY, CDR2 SMNVEV (reference sequence). CDR3 length equals 14 residues. Here the CDR3 DNA reads TGTGCCAGCAGCCCGGGACTAGCGGGAGTCGAGCAGTACGTC. Translating gives CASSPGLAGVEQYV.

This clonotype showed up many times. The chain recombines TRBV5-5 with TRBJ2-7; no reliable D call. This CDR3 is 13 amino acids long. The germline V gene encodes CDR1 SGHKS and CDR2 YYEKEE (reference sequence). V was shortened by 0 bases and J by 3 bases, with 7 bases between the two germline ends. The CDR3 DNA is TGTGCCAGCAGCTTGGAGTTCTTCTACGAGCAGTACGTC. Protein product: CASSLEFFYEQYV.

This clonotype occurred a few times. The chain is built from TRBV6-6 and TRBJ2-5; D not certain. The V gene's germline CDR1 is MNHNY and CDR2 SVGAGI (reference sequence). The CDR3 is 13 residues long. V was pared by 2 bases and J by 5 bases, with 9 bases between. The CDR3 spells CASSYLLGETQYF. CDR3 coding DNA: TGTGCCAGCAGTTACCTTCTGGGGGAGACCCAGTACTTC.

This clonotype has at least ten counts. V and J are TRBV5-1 and TRBJ1-4, with no clear D. Germline lookup yields CDR1 SGHRS and CDR2 YFSETQ. V gave up 0 bases and J gave up 8 bases, with 5 bases separating them. This CDR3 comprises 12 residues. DNA of the CDR3: TGCGCCAGCAGCTTGGCTGGGGAAAAACTGTTTTTT. This sequence encodes CASSLAGEKLFF. The complete variable domain, with remaining parts taken from reference TRBV5-1 and TRBJ1-4, reads KAGVTQTPRYLIKTRGQQVTLSCSPISGHRSVSWYQQTPGQGLQFLFEYFSETQRNKGNFPGRFSGRQFSNSRSEMNVSTLELGDSALYLCASSLAGEKLFFGSGTQLSVL.

V and J are TRBV20-1 and TRBJ2-4; 14 positions match TRBD2. J was trimmed by 0 bases and V by 6 bases; bases with no gene match: 4. The CDR3 covers 16 residues. CDR1 DFQATT and CDR2 SNEGSKA come from the germline V gene (reference sequence). The CDR3 loop reads CSAGLAGVVAKNIQYF. The CDR3 DNA reads as TGCAGTGCGGGACTAGCGGGAGTGGTAGCCAAAAACATTCAGTACTTC.

This clonotype came up many times. The chain couples TRBV20-1 to TRBJ1-2; D unclear. Germline V gives CDR1 DFQATT, CDR2 SNEGSKA (reference sequence). Deletions cut 5 bases from V and 0 bases from J, with 13 bases between. CDR3 size: 14 residues. CDR3 protein: CSAVKTPANYGYTF. CDR3 nucleotide sequence: TGCAGTGCTGTAAAAACCCCCGCTAACTATGGCTACACCTTC.

The rearrangement joins TRBV6-5 to TRBJ2-7; the D gene could be TRBD1 or TRBD2 (5 bases each). V gave up 0 bases and J gave up 6 bases, with 18 bases separating them. The CDR3 sequence is 16 residues long. Germline CDR1 is MNHEY and CDR2 is SVGAGI. The chain's CDR3 is CASSYSIPGTKGEQYF. Written as DNA, the CDR3 is TGTGCCAGCAGTTACTCGATTCCCGGGACCAAGGGCGAGCAGTACTTC.

The chain has TRBV16 and TRBJ2-7, with D tentatively TRBD2 (5 bases). CDR3 length equals 14 residues. Per the germline V gene, CDR1 is KGHSY and CDR2 is FQNENV. V was clipped by 2 bases and J by 5 bases, with 13 bases between them. The CDR3 loop reads CASSQHTLDNEQYV. The CDR3 bases are TGTGCCAGCAGCCAACATACACTAGACAACGAGCAGTACGTC.

V is TRBV11-3 and J is TRBJ2-1, with D perhaps assigned TRBD1 or TRBD2 (6 bases each). CDR1 and CDR2 (germline): SGHNT, YENEEA. This CDR3 contains 15 residues. V lost 10 bases, J lost 3 bases, and 19 bases lay in between. The CDR3 sequence is CANQPGALYYNEQFF. CDR3 in DNA: TGTGCCAACCAGCCGGGGGCCTTATACTACAATGAGCAGTTCTTC. The complete variable domain, with remaining parts taken from reference TRBV11-3 and TRBJ2-1, reads EAGVVQSPRYKIIEKKQPVAFWCNPISGHNTLYWYLQNLGQGPELLIRYENEEAVDDSQLPKDRFSAERLKGVDSTLKIQPAELGDSAVYLCANQPGALYYNEQFFGPGTRLTVL.

The chain employs TRBV12-3 or TRBV12-4 and TRBJ1-1, with D unresolved. V was shortened by 3 bases and J by 7 bases, with 12 bases between the two germline ends. The CDR3 spans 13 residues. The CDR3 DNA reads as TGTGCCAGCAGTTTTAATCCGAACTATGAAGCTTTCTTT. This sequence encodes CASSFNPNYEAFF.

This clonotype was counted many times. The gene calls are TRBV27 and TRBJ2-2, with a tentative D call TRBD2 (5 bases). The CDR3 is 12 amino acids. Per germline, CDR1 MNHEY and CDR2 SMNVEV (reference sequence). V lost 10 bases and J lost 7, with 13 bases in between. The chain's CDR3 is CATGGSSGELFF. In nucleotides, the CDR3 is TGTGCCACTGGAGGTTCTAGCGGGGAGCTGTTTTTT.

This clonotype was observed many times. The chain couples TRBV29-1 to TRBJ1-1; 7 bases fit TRBD1. This CDR3 has 10 residues. With V trimmed by 7 bases and J by 8 bases, 4 bases remained unmatched. Looked up from germline, CDR1 is SQVTM and CDR2 is ANQGSEA. In nucleotides, the CDR3 is TGCAGCGGTTGGGGACAGGAAGCTTTCTTT. Amino acid sequence: CSGWGQEAFF.

This clonotype was recorded only once. The chain links TRBV5-1 to TRBJ1-6; a possible D gene is TRBD1 (6 bases). Germline lookup yields CDR1 SGHRS and CDR2 YFSETQ. Trimming removed 0 bases at V and 7 bases at J, with 14 bases between. This CDR3 has 16 residues. This CDR3 reads CASSLEDSTQNSPLHF. The CDR3 DNA sequence: TGCGCCAGCAGCTTGGAGGACAGCACTCAGAATTCACCCCTCCACTTT.

This clonotype was picked up a small number of times. The chain carries TRBV2 and TRBJ2-1, with D perhaps TRBD1 (6 bases). From germline, CDR1 is SNHLY and CDR2 FYNNEI. The V end was cut by 3 bases, the J end by 9 bases, with 21 bases between. The CDR3 extends over 16 amino acids. This CDR3 is CASSEARTVGHSEQFF. In DNA form, the CDR3 reads TGTGCCAGCAGTGAGGCCAGGACAGTAGGTCACAGTGAGCAGTTCTTC.

This clonotype came up many times. Here the CDR3 DNA reads TGTGCCAGCAGCGTAGGGAGCGCCTACTACAATGAGCAGTTCTTC. Encoded protein: CASSVGSAYYNEQFF. V usage is TRBV9 and J usage is TRBJ2-1; D unresolved. Germline assignment: CDR1 SGDLS and CDR2 YYNGEE. With 0 bases removed from V and 3 bases from J, the gap between germline ends came to 10 bases. The CDR3 has 15 amino acids. The full variable domain, its missing parts supplied by reference TRBV9 and TRBJ2-1, is DSGVTQTPKHLITATGQRVTLRCSPRSGDLSVYWYQQSLDQGLQFLIQYYNGEERAKGNILERFSAQQFPDLHSELNLSSLELGDSALYFCASSVGSAYYNEQFFGPGTRLTVL.

This clonotype was found many times. The rearrangement uses TRBV6-1 and TRBJ1-1; a weak D match, TRBD1 (6 bases). The germline gives CDR1 MNHNS, CDR2 SASEGT. V shed 5 bases and J shed 0 bases, with 13 bases lying between them. The CDR3 runs 15 residues. CDR3 sequence (DNA): TGTGCCAGCAGTCCACGGGACACCCTGAACACTGAAGCTTTCTTT. Translating it yields CASSPRDTLNTEAFF.

This clonotype was found many times. J is TRBJ1-2 and V is TRBV14; possibly TRBD1 for D (6 bases). Germline loops: CDR1 SGHDN, CDR2 FVKESK. The germline V and J ends were trimmed by 3 bases and 4 bases, with 9 bases remaining between them. CDR3 size: 13 residues. The CDR3: CASSHQDSYGYTF. The DNA of the CDR3 is TGTGCCAGCAGCCATCAGGACAGCTATGGCTACACCTTC.

This clonotype was seen at least ten times. V and J are TRBV10-3 and TRBJ2-7, with 11 bases lining up with TRBD2. This CDR3 spans 15 amino acids. V lost 3 bases and J lost 5; bases outside the gene matches: 6. Germline loops: CDR1 ENHRY, CDR2 SYGVKD. CDR3 in amino acids: CAISERLAGGHEQYF. The DNA of the CDR3 is TGTGCCATCAGTGAACGGCTAGCGGGAGGCCACGAGCAGTACTTC.

This clonotype occurred a few times. The junction departs from germline at one end; a sequencing error may be responsible. This chain connects TRBV5-4 to TRBJ2-3, with D maybe TRBD1 (6 bases). The CDR3 sequence is 16 residues long. CDR1 is SGHNT and CDR2 is YYREEE in the germline V gene (reference sequence). The CDR3 region has the DNA TGTGCCAGCAGTTTGGGGGCCGACCGATCCACAGATACGCAGTATTTT. Translating gives CASSLGADRSTDTQYF.

Ten or more counts support this clonotype. This rearrangement joins TRBV4-2 to TRBJ2-3, with D perhaps matching TRBD2 (5 bases). The ends were cut back, 4 bases at V and 2 bases at J, with 10 bases in the middle. The CDR3 covers 14 residues. Germline V gene data show CDR1 as LGHNA and CDR2 as YNFKEQ. CDR3 in amino acids: CASSPPGFTDTQYF. The DNA for the CDR3 is TGTGCCAGCAGCCCTCCGGGATTCACAGATACGCAGTATTTT.

This clonotype was recorded a few times. The chain is built from TRBV5-1 and TRBJ2-1; TRBD1 might be the D (6 bases). This CDR3 has 14 residues. CDR1 is SGHRS, CDR2 YFSETQ, per germline. The V gene lost 6 bases and the J gene lost 1 base, with 11 bases spanning the gap. The CDR3 loop reads CASTLQGSYNEQFF. CDR3 nucleotide sequence: TGCGCCAGCACCCTACAGGGTTCCTACAATGAGCAGTTCTTC.

Only a few counts were recorded for this clonotype. The chain is built from TRBV6-1 and TRBJ2-2, with TRBD1 matching 9 bases. The CDR3 extends over 13 amino acids. J was trimmed by 6 bases and V by 8 bases; bases with no gene match: 4. The germline V gene encodes CDR1 MNHNS and CDR2 SASEGT. The CDR3 sequence is CASLQGAAGELFF. The CDR3 bases are TGTGCCAGCCTACAGGGGGCCGCCGGGGAGCTGTTTTTT.

This clonotype was counted a few times. The rearrangement uses TRBV5-1 and TRBJ2-1; no firm D call. The CDR3 has 15 residues. Deletions cut 0 bases from V and 2 bases from J, with 9 bases between. Germline CDR1 SGHRS, CDR2 YFSETQ. The CDR3 protein is CASSLDRSAYNEQFF. The CDR3 nucleotides read TGCGCCAGCAGCTTGGATAGGTCCGCCTACAATGAGCAGTTCTTC. The entire variable domain, with the rest obtained from reference TRBV5-1 and TRBJ2-1, is as follows: KAGVTQTPRYLIKTRGQQVTLSCSPISGHRSVSWYQQTPGQGLQFLFEYFSETQRNKGNFPGRFSGRQFSNSRSEMNVSTLELGDSALYLCASSLDRSAYNEQFFGPGTRLTVL.

This sequence joins TRBV14 and TRBJ1-4; 7 nucleotides agree with TRBD1. Germline values: CDR1 SGHDN, CDR2 FVKESK. With 0 bases clipped from V and 14 bases from J, the junction kept 18 bases outside the gene matches. CDR3 length: 17 residues. The CDR3 is CASSQEIPGQQRTDLFF. The CDR3, as DNA: TGTGCCAGCAGCCAAGAGATCCCGGGACAGCAGAGAACGGATCTGTTTTTT.

At least ten counts were recorded for this clonotype. The chain is built from TRBV5-1 and TRBJ2-1; the D gene is possibly TRBD2 (5 bases). Germline loops: CDR1 SGHRS, CDR2 YFSETQ. The CDR3 sequence is 14 residues long. V was shortened by 2 bases and J by 4 bases, with 10 bases between the two germline ends. CDR3 DNA: TGCGCCAGCAGCTTTACTACGGGATACAATGAGCAGTTCTTC. It yields the protein CASSFTTGYNEQFF.

This clonotype was recorded many times. This chain connects TRBV24-1 to TRBJ1-5, with a possible D match to TRBD1 (5 bases). Germline CDR1 is KGHDR and CDR2 is SFDVKD. V dropped 4 bases and J dropped 7 bases, with 16 bases sitting between them. The CDR3 runs to 15 residues. CDR3 amino acids: CATSDQTDAGQPQHF. CDR3 bases: TGTGCCACCAGTGACCAGACAGATGCTGGACAGCCCCAGCATTTT.